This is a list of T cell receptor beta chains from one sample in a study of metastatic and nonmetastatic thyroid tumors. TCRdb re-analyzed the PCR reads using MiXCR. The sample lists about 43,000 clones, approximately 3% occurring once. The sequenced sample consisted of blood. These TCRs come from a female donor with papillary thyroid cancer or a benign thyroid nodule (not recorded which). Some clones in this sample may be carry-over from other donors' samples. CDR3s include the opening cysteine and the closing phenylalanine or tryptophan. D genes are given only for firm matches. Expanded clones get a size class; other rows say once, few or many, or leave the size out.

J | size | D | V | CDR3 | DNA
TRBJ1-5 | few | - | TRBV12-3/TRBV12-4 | CASSFRGQPQHF | TGTGCCAGCAGTTTTCGCGGACAGCCCCAGCATTTT
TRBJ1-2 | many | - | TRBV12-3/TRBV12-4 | CASSPRGGAYGYTF | TGTGCCAGCAGTCCTAGAGGTGGGGCTTATGGCTACACCTTC
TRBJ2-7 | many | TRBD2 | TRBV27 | CASSLSSGGLSTYEQYF | TGTGCCAGCAGTTTATCGTCGGGAGGTCTATCCACCTACGAGCAGTACTTC
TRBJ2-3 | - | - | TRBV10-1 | CASSDGGATQYF | TGCGCCAGCAGTGATGGAGGTGCTACGCAGTATTTT
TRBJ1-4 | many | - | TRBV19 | CASFNEKLFF | TGTGCCAGCTTTAATGAAAAACTGTTTTTT
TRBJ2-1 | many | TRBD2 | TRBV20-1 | CSAVHPSGNNEQFF | TGCAGTGCCGTTCATCCTAGCGGAAACAATGAGCAGTTCTTC
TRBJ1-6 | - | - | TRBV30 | CAWIGGYNSPLHF | TGTGCCTGGATTGGGGGCTATAATTCACCCCTCCACTTT
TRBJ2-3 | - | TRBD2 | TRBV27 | CASGSSGGYTDTQYF | TGTGCCAGCGGAAGTAGCGGGGGTTATACAGATACGCAGTATTTT
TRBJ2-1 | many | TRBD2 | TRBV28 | CASSFGGRAIDEQFF | TGTGCCAGCAGTTTCGGCGGGAGGGCAATCGACGAGCAGTTCTTC
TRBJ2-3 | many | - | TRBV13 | CASTRRLQKYTDTQYF | TGTGCCAGCACCAGGAGGTTACAGAAATACACAGATACGCAGTATTTT
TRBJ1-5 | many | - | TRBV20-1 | CSARGGEVGNQPQHF | TGCAGTGCGAGAGGGGGGGAGGTTGGCAATCAGCCCCAGCATTTT
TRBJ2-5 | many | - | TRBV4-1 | CASSQAPLPQETQYF | TGCGCCAGCAGCCAAGCACCCTTACCCCAAGAGACCCAGTACTTC
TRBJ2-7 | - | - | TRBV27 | CASSWKGDGYEQYF | TGTGCCAGCAGTTGGAAAGGGGACGGCTACGAGCAGTACTTC
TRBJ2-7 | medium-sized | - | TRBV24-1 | CATSEPTQPYPYEQYF | TGTGCCACCAGTGAACCCACCCAACCTTACCCCTACGAGCAGTACTTC
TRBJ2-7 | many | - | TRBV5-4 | CASSPGLFYEQYF | TGTGCCAGCAGCCCTGGACTATTCTACGAGCAGTACTTC
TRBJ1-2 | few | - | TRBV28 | CASRPSTAQVTGYTF | TGTGCCAGCAGGCCTTCGACAGCCCAGGTTACAGGCTACACCTTC
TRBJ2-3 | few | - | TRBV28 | CASRREGTQYF | TGTGCCAGCAGGCGGGAAGGTACGCAGTATTTT
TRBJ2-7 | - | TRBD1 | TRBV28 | CASSKPGQDSYEQYF | TGTGCCAGCAGTAAACCGGGACAGGACTCCTACGAGCAGTACTTC
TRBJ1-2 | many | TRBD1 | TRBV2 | CASCGSGTGVDGYTF | TGTGCCAGCTGCGGATCCGGGACAGGTGTCGATGGCTACACCTTC
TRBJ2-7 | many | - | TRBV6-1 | CASSEDLGTYYEQYF | TGTGCCAGCAGTGAAGACCTAGGGACTTACTACGAGCAGTACTTC
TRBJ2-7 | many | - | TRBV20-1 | CSARVKGLYEQYF | TGCAGTGCTAGAGTAAAGGGGCTCTACGAGCAGTACTTC
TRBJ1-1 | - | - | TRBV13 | CASSARHMNAEAFF | TGTGCCAGCAGCGCCAGGCATATGAACGCTGAAGCTTTCTTT
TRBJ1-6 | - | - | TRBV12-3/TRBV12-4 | CASSLSALGDSPLHF | TGTGCCAGCAGTTTATCGGCCCTAGGGGATTCACCCCTCCACTTT
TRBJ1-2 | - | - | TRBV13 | CASSSPGTFYGYTF | TGTGCCAGCAGCTCTCCCGGGACATTCTATGGCTACACCTTC
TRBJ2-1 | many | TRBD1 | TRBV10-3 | CAISEDRGTYNEQFF | TGTGCCATCAGTGAGGACAGGGGGACCTACAATGAGCAGTTCTTC
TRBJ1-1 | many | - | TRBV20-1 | CSAIEGLDTEAFF | TGCAGTGCGATTGAAGGGTTGGACACTGAAGCTTTCTTT
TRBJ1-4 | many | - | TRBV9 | CASSEHPAAREKLFF | TGTGCCAGCAGCGAGCATCCCGCCGCAAGGGAAAAACTGTTTTTT
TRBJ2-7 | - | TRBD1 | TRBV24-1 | CASSWDRVSYEQYF | TGTGCCAGCAGTTGGGACAGGGTCTCGTACGAGCAGTACTTC
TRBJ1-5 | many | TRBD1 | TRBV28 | CASSLGGQANQPQHF | TGTGCCAGCAGTTTAGGAGGACAGGCCAATCAGCCCCAGCATTTT
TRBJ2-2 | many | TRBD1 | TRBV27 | CASRMTGTFGTGELFF | TGTGCCAGCAGGATGACAGGGACGTTCGGAACCGGGGAGCTGTTTTTT
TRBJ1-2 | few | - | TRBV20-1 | CSATPGDGYTF | TGCAGTGCTACACCAGGGGATGGCTACACCTTC
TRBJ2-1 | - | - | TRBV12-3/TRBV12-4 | CASSLGFGSVEQFF | TGTGCCAGCAGTTTAGGTTTTGGGTCTGTTGAGCAGTTCTTC
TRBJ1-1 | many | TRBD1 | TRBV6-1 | CASSPGTGGGTEAFF | TGTGCCAGCAGTCCCGGGACAGGGGGCGGTACTGAAGCTTTCTTT